This section outlines one T cell receptor beta chain sequence together with its context. This clonotype showed up many times. Its target antigen remains unknown. No much larger clonotype is one base removed from it; base qualities were not supplied. TCR beta CDR3 regions were amplified from RNA transcripts. A first-round RT-PCR of the TCR CDR3 used the HTBI primer set with the Qiagen OneStep RT-PCR kit. Libraries were constructed in a second round of multiplex PCR, after which size selection and purification were performed. Libraries were sequenced paired-end with 100 bp reads on an Illumina HiSeq2000. The paper's data handling went like this. SOAPnuke was used to process the raw data, with reads discarded if the reads contained adapters or uncalled bases, had a mean Phred below 15, or lacked an exact constant-primer or identifier match. COPE v1.2.5 was used to merge the high-quality paired reads, and each unique nucleotide sequence was defined as a clonotype. MiTCR v1.1 was used to align the clonotypes against IMGT TRBV, TRBD and TRBJ reference segments. Only V-J combinations with frequency above 0.0001, covering about 99% of repertoires, were analysed. A TCS score was defined as the ratio of F50 (clonal expansion) to E x V (chaos), with BLOSUM62-based TCRdist applied between CDR3 peptides within each V-J. Welch's t-statistics and random forest reduced fewer than 600 V-J features to some 14, which were used in a naive Bayes classifier (R e1071). TCRdb handled the public reads itself, with Q25 trimming in fastp and clone calling in MiXCR, and kept productive beta chains. Here each entry gathers all rows of one CDR3 protein and keeps the most common genes and DNA. The authors' filters were not applied to this entry. The sample has 350,000 or so distinct CDR3 sequences on record, about 18% of them singletons. Together, the top ten hold roughly 35% of the sample.

The data originate from a study of T cells in Graves' hyperthyroidism and ophthalmopathy (dated by TCRdb to about 2019). About the full investigation: Peripheral blood was sampled at the time of initial diagnosis, prior to any treatment. To identify distinguishing TCR V-J signatures, a discovery cohort of around 100 patients was used, comprising under 45 with Graves' ophthalmopathy and some 60 with stable Graves' hyperthyroidism. Prospective prediction of ophthalmopathy was tested in an independent validation cohort of 18 to 20 hyperthyroidism patients and 15 to 17 patients who later progressed to ophthalmopathy. The 100 or so discovery patients were randomly divided into training and test sets at a 7:3 ratio. The study also compared thyroid tissue and blood T-cell repertoires from 5 to 7 Graves' hyperthyroidism patients. After sampling, hyperthyroidism patients received methimazole starting at 30 mg daily, and ophthalmopathy patients received high-dose intravenous methylprednisolone. According to the paper, TCR Vbeta CDR3 sequencing was carried out on 120 to 150 peripheral blood samples, which came from more than 40 ophthalmopathy, 75 or so hyperthyroidism and roughly 17 progressor patients. Study-level results and caveats: During validation, the model predicted progression to ophthalmopathy a median of approximately 7 months ahead of onset, with approximately 71% sensitivity and under 85% specificity. In cross-validation, a model built on a 13 V-J signature told ophthalmopathy apart from stable hyperthyroidism with 85% to 90% sensitivity and about 81% specificity, and in testing the same model reached 80%/75%. Most expanded thyroid clonotypes (frequency above 0.001) were also detected in blood, a finding suggesting that blood repertoires may reflect thyroid immune responses. Sample size was not statistically predetermined, and blinding of investigators to group allocation was not performed.

CDR1 LNHDA and CDR2 SQIVND were looked up in the germline V gene (reference sequence). From the cysteine through the phenylalanine, the CDR3 covers 16 amino acids. Left in the record is the CDR3 DNA by itself, 48 bases read in frame from the first base. Compared with germline, V lacks 3 bases and J lacks 6 bases; bases without a gene match: 10. The hyperthyroidism patients were between 18 and 65 years old and newly diagnosed, with a disease duration of less than 2 months. Patients with uncontrolled infections, other autoimmune diseases, pregnancy or lactation were excluded. Diagnoses were based on clinical symptoms, serum thyroxine and TRAb, thyroid ultrasound and orbital computed tomography. Blood from progressor patients was drawn when they were first diagnosed with hyperthyroidism, before any ophthalmopathy symptoms appeared. PBMCs were isolated from 8 to 10 ml of fresh peripheral blood by Ficoll-Paque density gradient centrifugation. Progressor patients were defined as those initially diagnosed with Graves' hyperthyroidism in whom ophthalmopathy developed during follow-up. Trizol reagent was used to extract total RNA, and RNA quality was then checked on an Agilent 2100 Bioanalyzer.

The sample was blood. The TCR comes from a woman aged 25-40 years with Graves' hyperthyroidism that later progressed to Graves' ophthalmopathy. This chain joins TRBV19 to TRBJ2-1, with 8 middle bases fitting TRBD2. The DNA sequence follows: TGTGCCAGTAGTATTGGGGGACTAGAGAGGGTCAATGAGCAGTTCTTC. Its protein product is CASSIGGLERVNEQFF.